A single sample is the source of the 25 T cell receptor beta chains below, sequenced in a study of CD8 T cells in ankylosing spondylitis. Each CDR3 protein is one row after TCRdb ran MiXCR on the 5' RACE reads. The sample gives roughly 130,000 distinct CDR3 sequences, more than 6.5% of which show up once; more than 10% is in the top ten. The source material was blood, either unsorted or a sorted T cell fraction (not recorded which). All receptors come from a male donor with ankylosing spondylitis or in good health (not recorded which).

In this sample, this clonotype turned up many times. The chain combines TRBV5-1 with TRBJ2-4; D unclear. Per germline, CDR1 SGHRS and CDR2 YFSETQ. The ends were cut back, 1 base at V and 6 bases at J, with 5 bases in the middle. This CDR3 has 12 amino acids. CDR3 in DNA: TGCGCCAGCAGCTTGCGCGGAAACATTCAGTACTTC. Translating it yields CASSLRGNIQYF.

This clonotype was detected ten times or more. For the CDR3, the DNA is TGTGCCATCAGTAGAGGACAGGGTCAAGAGACCCAGTACTTC. Amino acid sequence: CAISRGQGQETQYF. The V gene is TRBV10-3, the J gene TRBJ2-5; 8 bases align to TRBD1. Losses at the gene ends were 5 bases for V and 2 bases for J; bases not matched to a gene: 4. CDR1 ENHRY and CDR2 SYGVKD come from the germline V gene. The CDR3 consists of 14 residues.

This clonotype was found a few times. A clone one base away is much larger, so this may be a read error. This rearrangement joins TRBV3-1 to TRBJ1-2, with D unresolved. This CDR3 contains 15 residues. Germline CDR1 reads LGHDT; CDR2 reads YNNKEL (reference sequence). The CDR3 sequence: CASSQDKREDYGFTF. The CDR3 coding sequence is TGTGCCAGCAGCCAAGATAAGAGAGAGGACTATGGCTTCACCTTC.

This clonotype came up many times. The chain has TRBV5-1 and TRBJ2-3, with D possibly being TRBD2 (6 bases). Trimming took off 2 bases at V and 4 bases at J, with 14 bases between the two ends. Germline-derived CDR1 and CDR2 are SGHRS and YFSETQ. CDR3 length equals 15 residues. In DNA, the CDR3 is TGCGCCAGCAGCTTACGGGGGAACAAGGCAGATACGCAGTATTTT. It codes for CASSLRGNKADTQYF.

The chain employs TRBV5-1 and TRBJ2-5, with 9 nucleotides matching TRBD2. V gave up 1 base and J gave up 0 bases; unmatched junction bases: 4. The CDR3 has 16 residues. From germline, CDR1 is SGHRS and CDR2 YFSETQ. The CDR3 here is CASSLPGLAYQETQYF. The CDR3 bases are TGCGCCAGCAGCTTGCCGGGACTAGCTTACCAAGAGACCCAGTACTTC.

Ten or more counts support this clonotype. This chain joins TRBV5-1 and TRBJ1-1; D ambiguous. The CDR3 covers 14 residues. Trimming pared 0 bases from V and 7 bases from J, leaving 13 bases between. The V gene's germline CDR1 is SGHRS and CDR2 YFSETQ. CDR3 nucleotides: TGCGCCAGCAGCTTGGTTTCGGGGTTAGTTGAAGCTTTCTTT. Amino acids: CASSLVSGLVEAFF. Supplemented by reference TRBV5-1 and TRBJ1-1, the full variable domain reads KAGVTQTPRYLIKTRGQQVTLSCSPISGHRSVSWYQQTPGQGLQFLFEYFSETQRNKGNFPGRFSGRQFSNSRSEMNVSTLELGDSALYLCASSLVSGLVEAFFGQGTRLTVV.

This clonotype has ten or more counts. The rearrangement joins TRBV29-1 to TRBJ2-2; 8 bases match TRBD1. The CDR3 runs 14 residues. The J segment lost 3 bases and the V segment lost 7 bases, leaving 7 bases of the junction unmatched. Per the germline V gene, CDR1 is SQVTM and CDR2 is ANQGSEA. The CDR3 sequence is CSENRGVYTGELFF. CDR3 coding DNA: TGCAGCGAAAACAGGGGGGTGTACACCGGGGAGCTGTTTTTT.

This clonotype has ten or more counts. The rearrangement uses TRBV6-2 or TRBV6-3 and TRBJ2-7; D is unresolved. The V gene lost 2 bases and the J gene lost 1 base, with 12 bases spanning the gap. The CDR3 extends over 15 amino acids. CDR1 is MNHEY, CDR2 SVGEGT, per germline. CDR3 sequence (DNA): TGTGCCAGCAGTTACGGCCAAGGCACTTCCTACGAGCAGTACTTC. This encodes CASSYGQGTSYEQYF.

This clonotype was seen repeatedly, ten times or more. The CDR3 reads CASSRPQGLSLLEGDTQYF. DNA of the CDR3: TGTGCCAGCAGCCGCCCCCAGGGGCTATCTCTCTTGGAAGGAGATACGCAGTATTTT. The rearrangement joins TRBV3-1 to TRBJ2-3; possibly TRBD1 for D (6 bases). This CDR3 is 19 amino acids long. Per the germline V gene, CDR1 is LGHDT and CDR2 is YNNKEL (reference sequence). V lost 4 bases, J lost 5 bases, and 28 bases lay in between.

This clonotype was picked up many times. The rearrangement links TRBV5-1 to TRBJ1-1; 7 bases are a match to TRBD1. With 2 bases clipped from V and 1 base from J, the junction kept 2 bases outside the gene matches. CDR1 and CDR2 from the germline V gene are SGHRS and YFSETQ. The length of the CDR3 is 14 residues. The CDR3 DNA sequence: TGCGCCAGCAGCTTACGACAGGGGAACACTGAAGCTTTCTTT. Translated: CASSLRQGNTEAFF.

At least ten counts were recorded for this clonotype. The gene calls are TRBV29-1 and TRBJ2-1; the D gene is possibly TRBD2 (6 bases). V shed 4 bases and J shed 0 bases, with 7 bases lying between them. Per the germline V gene, CDR1 is SQVTM and CDR2 is ANQGSEA. This CDR3 has 13 amino acids. CDR3 sequence reads: CSVVGGSYNEQFF. As DNA, the CDR3 is TGCAGCGTTGTGGGGGGCTCCTACAATGAGCAGTTCTTC.

CDR3 region: CASSLQVGYEQYF. CDR3 nucleotide sequence: TGTGCCAGCAGCTTACAGGTGGGATACGAGCAGTACTTC. The chain couples TRBV7-9 to TRBJ2-7; D not resolved. V lost 2 bases to trimming and J lost 4 bases, with 9 bases between them. Looked up from germline, CDR1 is SEHNR and CDR2 is FQNEAQ (reference sequence). This CDR3 is 13 amino acids long.

This clonotype appeared many times. V is TRBV5-1 and J is TRBJ2-5, with D hard to call. CDR1 and CDR2 from the germline V gene are SGHRS and YFSETQ. The ends were cut back, 3 bases at V and 3 bases at J, with 12 bases in the middle. The CDR3 has 14 amino acids. The chain's CDR3 is CASSSVGVKETQYF. In DNA, the CDR3 is TGCGCCAGCAGCTCCGTTGGGGTCAAAGAGACCCAGTACTTC. Using reference TRBV5-1 and TRBJ2-5 for the parts outside the CDR3, the full variable domain is KAGVTQTPRYLIKTRGQQVTLSCSPISGHRSVSWYQQTPGQGLQFLFEYFSETQRNKGNFPGRFSGRQFSNSRSEMNVSTLELGDSALYLCASSSVGVKETQYFGPGTRLLVL.

This clonotype came up many times. The CDR3 loop is CASSLVPGTLNTGELFF. The CDR3 DNA follows: TGTGCCAGCAGCTTAGTCCCCGGGACACTGAACACCGGGGAGCTGTTTTTT. The chain is built from TRBV7-3 and TRBJ2-2; tentatively, D is TRBD1 (6 bases). The CDR3 contains 17 residues. V shed 2 bases and J shed 1 base, with 14 bases lying between them. Germline values: CDR1 SGHTA, CDR2 FQGTGA.

There are many counts of this clonotype. CDR3: CASSGGSNQPQHF. The CDR3 nucleotides are TGTGCCAGCAGCGGTGGGAGCAATCAGCCCCAGCATTTT. V gene TRBV12-3 or TRBV12-4 combines with J gene TRBJ1-5, with D hard to call. This CDR3 spans 13 amino acids. V lost 6 bases and J lost 1, with 7 bases in between.

This clonotype was detected ten times or more. V and J are TRBV7-8 and TRBJ2-3, with D perhaps matching TRBD1 (6 bases). The V gene lost 5 bases and the J gene lost 5 bases, with 11 bases spanning the gap. The CDR3 totals 13 residues. Germline V gene lookup returns CDR1 SGHVS and CDR2 FQNEAQ. CDR3 in amino acids: CASSPQGRDTQYF. The CDR3 coding sequence is TGTGCCAGCAGCCCCCAGGGGCGAGATACGCAGTATTTT.

This clonotype has more than one count but fewer than ten. This may be a read error: a much more frequent sequence differs by one nucleotide. The chain uses TRBV12-3 or TRBV12-4 and TRBJ1-3, with D possibly being TRBD1 (5 bases). This CDR3 contains 14 residues. CDR3 coding DNA: TGTGCCAGCAGACCCTATGGGACTGGAAACGCCATATATTTT. It codes for CASRPYGTGNAIYF.

This clonotype appeared many times. This chain connects TRBV12-3 or TRBV12-4 to TRBJ2-1; the match to TRBD2 covers 16 bases. This CDR3 region has 17 residues. J lost 7 bases, V lost 4 bases, and 7 bases had no gene match. CDR3 bases: TGTGCCAGCAGTTGGGGGACTAGCGGGAGGGCCTTAAATGAGCAGTTCTTC. Amino acid sequence: CASSWGTSGRALNEQFF.

This clonotype was detected ten times or more. The chain is built from TRBV7-9 and TRBJ2-1, with TRBD2 matching over 10 bases. J lost 6 bases, V lost 4 bases, and 9 bases had no gene match. The CDR3 has 16 residues. The germline V gene encodes CDR1 SEHNR and CDR2 FQNEAQ (reference sequence). CDR3 amino acids: CASSSSLSGGFNEQFF. The CDR3 region has the DNA TGTGCCAGCAGCTCCTCACTTAGCGGGGGGTTCAATGAGCAGTTCTTC.

This clonotype was recorded many times. CDR3 sequence: CASIGTGAGGYTF. CDR3 nucleotide sequence: TGTGCCAGCATCGGGACAGGGGCTGGCGGCTACACCTTC. This sequence joins TRBV27 and TRBJ1-2; 10 bases fit TRBD1. Germline V gene data show CDR1 as MNHEY and CDR2 as SMNVEV (reference sequence). The CDR3 loop spans 13 amino acids. The J segment lost 8 bases and the V segment lost 7 bases, leaving 7 bases of the junction unmatched.

This clonotype was recorded many times. The chain recombines TRBV5-1 with TRBJ2-3, with D uncertain. V gave up 3 bases and J gave up 1 base, with 6 bases separating them. Looked up from germline, CDR1 is SGHRS and CDR2 is YFSETQ. The CDR3 loop spans 13 amino acids. The CDR3 region is CASSSTGTDTQYF. Written as DNA, the CDR3 is TGCGCCAGCAGCTCGACTGGCACAGATACGCAGTATTTT.

This clonotype was detected ten times or more. For the CDR3, the DNA is TGTGCCAGCAGTTTAGCGGGGGGGCGCACAGATACGCAGTATTTT. It is translated as CASSLAGGRTDTQYF. The rearrangement joins TRBV12-3 or TRBV12-4 to TRBJ2-3, with D possibly TRBD2 on 7 matching bases. Trimming cost V 0 bases and J 1 base, with 8 bases left between them. The CDR3 spans 15 residues.

This clonotype was counted many times. The chain couples TRBV5-1 to TRBJ1-1; 7 bases map to TRBD1. The junction had 7 bases not matched to a gene; V was cut back by 4 bases and J by 4 bases. CDR1 SGHRS and CDR2 YFSETQ come from the germline V gene. The CDR3 consists of 14 residues. Here the CDR3 DNA reads TGCGCCAGCAGCGCGACAGGGATGCTCACTGAAGCTTTCTTT. This translates into CASSATGMLTEAFF.

This clonotype was seen repeatedly, ten times or more. The CDR3 nucleotides are TGTGCCAGCAGCCAGGGGGGAACTCGCACTGAAGCTTTCTTT. Translation: CASSQGGTRTEAFF. This chain connects TRBV7-9 to TRBJ1-1; 7 bases map to TRBD1. This CDR3 spans 14 amino acids. Trimming cost V 5 bases and J 4 bases; bases outside gene matches: 7. Germline CDR1 SEHNR, CDR2 FQNEAQ (reference sequence).

The chain employs TRBV18 and TRBJ1-1, with D perhaps TRBD1 (5 bases). In germline, CDR1 is KGHSH, CDR2 LQKENI. The length of the CDR3 is 15 residues. V lost 2 bases and J lost 0, with 10 bases in between. CDR3 bases: TGTGCCAGCTCACCATGGCAGGACATGAACACTGAAGCTTTCTTT. As protein: CASSPWQDMNTEAFF.